Here is one T cell receptor (beta chain) with its context. Its matching antigen is unknown. V shed 2 bases, J shed 5 bases, and the junction held 8 bases outside the gene matches. CDR1 and CDR2 (germline): MDHEN, SYDVKM. The CDR3 extends over 16 amino acids. This specimen comes from a study of shared clonotypes between healthy human individuals. In the naive CD8 group, cells lacked CD45RO and were positively selected for CCR7, so terminally differentiated effector memory CD45RA+ cells were left out. Study results and caveats: Rarefaction showed sorted-subset sequencing was incomplete despite large depth. Generally, estimated richness proved larger in naive subsets than it did in memory subsets.

Per the authors' pipeline: Filtering differed for immunoSEQ, which gave only junction sequences without quality scores. Profiled with immunoSEQ multiplex PCR; TCRdb holds only in-frame clones, not every one. The DNA was the basis for D and trimming; V, J and clone size are from that table. The table shows about 2.2 million clones, with 93% occurring only once. V usage is TRBV28 and J usage is TRBJ1-5; 8 bases line up with TRBD1. The receptor comes from a man aged 18 to 35 in good health. Some clones in this sample may be carry-over from other donors' samples. Sequenced: naive CD8+ T cells from PBMCs. The chain's CDR3 is CASSLVGQGPYQPQHF. CDR3 DNA: TGTGCCAGCAGTTTAGTAGGACAGGGACCCTATCAGCCCCAGCATTTT.